This is a list of T cell receptor beta chains from one sample in a study of blood T cell repertoires in COVID-19. Clones were read by immunoSEQ multiplex PCR, and TCRdb kept only the in-frame ones, dropping some. The top ten hold 1% to 1.5% of the sample, which has around 63,000 clones, 88% seen once. Sequenced sample: peripheral blood. All receptors come from a woman aged 60-70 years with acute or convalescent COVID-19. Both conserved end residues are part of each CDR3. The D gene is left open where the match is weak. Not every row has a clone size; where given, it reads once, few, many or a size class.

CDR3 protein	CDR3 DNA	clone size	V gene	J gene	D gene
CASSGAGTGHTEAFF	TGTGCCAGCAGCGGGGCCGGGACAGGGCACACTGAAGCTTTCTTT	-	TRBV9	TRBJ1-1	TRBD1
CASSDRGRDEQFF	TGTGCCAGTAGTGACAGGGGGCGGGATGAGCAGTTCTTC	-	TRBV19	TRBJ2-1	TRBD1
CAITGNAGGYTF	TGTGCCATCACCGGGAACGCTGGTGGCTACACCTTC	-	TRBV10-3	TRBJ1-2	-
CASSQDISGGYNEQFF	TGTGCCAGCAGCCAGGATATTAGCGGGGGTTACAATGAGCAGTTCTTC	-	TRBV4-2	TRBJ2-1	TRBD2
CASSSGVSNEKLFF	TGTGCCAGTAGTTCGGGTGTCTCTAATGAAAAACTGTTTTTT	-	TRBV19	TRBJ1-4	-
CASTILHTGIVGYTF	TGTGCCAGCACCATCCTCCACACAGGGATTGTTGGCTACACCTTC	-	TRBV5-5	TRBJ1-2	-
CASRIFQEGLNEQFF	TGTGCCAGCAGAATCTTCCAGGAGGGTTTGAATGAGCAGTTCTTC	-	TRBV6-5	TRBJ2-1	-
CASSFATGANEKLFF	TGTGCCAGCAGTTTTGCGACAGGGGCTAATGAAAAACTGTTTTTT	-	TRBV27	TRBJ1-4	TRBD1
CSAGGGGRAFF	TGCAGTGCTGGGGGCGGGGGACGGGCTTTCTTT	-	TRBV20-1	TRBJ1-1	-
CASTEQGKTQYF	TGTGCCAGTACTGAACAGGGTAAGACCCAGTACTTC	few	TRBV9	TRBJ2-5	-